A single sample gave rise to the 5 T cell receptor beta chains below, sequenced in a study of T cell responses to AZD1222 COVID-19 vaccine. Data came from immunoSEQ multiplex PCR; TCRdb stores just in-frame clones and leaves some out. This sample contains over 120,000 clones. Specimen: peripheral blood. Receptors were obtained from an adult in good health.

The chain joins TRBV30 to TRBJ1-2, with D unresolved. This CDR3 is built from 10 residues. Germline V gene lookup returns CDR1 GTSNPN and CDR2 SVGIG (reference sequence). With 3 bases removed from V and 8 bases from J, the gap between germline ends came to 7 bases. The CDR3 DNA is TGTGCCTGGAGCGGCGTGGGCTACACCTTC. Amino acids: CAWSGVGYTF.

The genes are TRBV5-1 and TRBJ1-2; perhaps TRBD1 as D (6 bases). Trimming pared 0 bases from V and 0 bases from J, leaving 18 bases between. The V gene's germline CDR1 is SGHRS and CDR2 YFSETQ. The CDR3 extends over 18 amino acids. The DNA for the CDR3 is TGCGCCAGCAGCTTGGCCAGGAGTACAGGGCCTTCTAACTATGGCTACACCTTC. The encoded protein is CASSLARSTGPSNYGYTF.

This chain joins TRBV7-2 and TRBJ1-2; D possibly corresponds to TRBD1 (5 bases). V shed 2 bases and J shed 2 bases, with 9 bases lying between them. The CDR3 covers 14 residues. The germline gives CDR1 SGHTA, CDR2 FQGNSA. CDR3 amino acids: CASSLKGYNYGYTF. CDR3 in DNA: TGTGCCAGCAGCTTAAAGGGGTACAACTATGGCTACACCTTC.

The chain has TRBV20-1 and TRBJ1-4; no clear D. Trimming took 5 bases from V and 5 from J, leaving 3 bases between them. This CDR3 spans 10 amino acids. Germline V gene data show CDR1 as DFQATT and CDR2 as SNEGSKA (reference sequence). CDR3 nucleotides: TGCAGTGCTCAAAATGAAAAACTGTTTTTT. This translates into CSAQNEKLFF.

This rearrangement joins TRBV19 to TRBJ2-1; 8 bases are a match to TRBD2. V lost 4 bases to trimming and J lost 3 bases; unmatched junction nucleotides: 17. Germline assignment: CDR1 LNHDA and CDR2 SQIVND (reference sequence). The CDR3 has 19 amino acids. CDR3 residues: CASSTRVGGSGAIYNEQFF. Here the CDR3 DNA reads TGTGCCAGTAGTACCCGGGTTGGGGGTAGCGGGGCCATCTACAATGAGCAGTTCTTC.